This TCR beta chain is from a study of cytomegalovirus exposure and HLA in healthy donors. The PCR ran on 60 Vbeta and 13 Jbeta primers. Generated by immunoSEQ multiplex PCR, the TCRdb table keeps only in-frame clones and is missing some. The sample consists of roughly 150,000 clones, 68% of them appearing once. Trimming took 5 bases from V and 2 from J; bases not matched to a gene: 6. The CDR3 has 15 residues. Per the germline V gene, CDR1 is MDHEN and CDR2 is SYDVKM. The source material was PBMCs. This TCR was sampled from a man between 60 and 75 years old in good health and CMV-seronegative. J is TRBJ1-2 and V is TRBV28, with 9 positions matching TRBD1. The CDR3 loop reads CASSPPGTGNYGYTF. Here the CDR3 DNA reads TGTGCCAGCAGTCCGCCTGGGACAGGGAACTATGGCTACACCTTC.